Listed below are T cell receptor beta chains from one sample, sequenced in a study of shared clonotypes between healthy human individuals. The assay was immunoSEQ multiplex PCR, and TCRdb's table has in-frame clones only and misses some. The table lists some 660,000 clones, around 73% of them singletons. Material: memory CD4+ T cells sorted from blood. Receptor source: a woman aged 25 to 45 in good health. The CDR3 runs from the conserved cysteine through the conserved F or W. Fields, in order: CDR3 protein, CDR3 DNA, J gene, D gene, V gene, clone size. A D gene is named only where the DNA matches it firmly. Only some rows state a clone size, as once, few, many or a class for expanded clones.

CDR3aa: CASSYSQRGTSYEQYF; CDR3nt: TGTGCCAGCAGTTACTCCCAGCGGGGAACCTCCTACGAGCAGTACTTC; j_gene: TRBJ2-7; d_gene: TRBD2; v_gene: TRBV6-6; abundance: once
CDR3aa: CASSLGLGVETQYF; CDR3nt: TGCGCCAGCAGCTTGGGACTTGGGGTAGAGACCCAGTACTTC; j_gene: TRBJ2-5; d_gene: -; v_gene: TRBV5-1; abundance: -
CDR3aa: CASSFDREAFF; CDR3nt: TGTGCCAGCAGTTTCGACAGGGAGGCTTTCTTT; j_gene: TRBJ1-1; d_gene: TRBD1; v_gene: TRBV28; abundance: -
CDR3aa: CASSVGSTIGNTIYF; CDR3nt: TGTGCCAGCAGCGTAGGGTCCACCATTGGAAACACCATATATTTT; j_gene: TRBJ1-3; d_gene: -; v_gene: TRBV9; abundance: -
CDR3aa: CSVWDGGYTF; CDR3nt: TGCAGCGTTTGGGATGGGGGCTACACCTTC; j_gene: TRBJ1-2; d_gene: -; v_gene: TRBV29-1; abundance: few
CDR3aa: CATRGVRLISDTQYF; CDR3nt: TGTGCCACCAGGGGTGTGAGGCTGATCTCAGATACGCAGTATTTT; j_gene: TRBJ2-3; d_gene: -; v_gene: TRBV15; abundance: few
CDR3aa: CAWSVAFQETQYF; CDR3nt: TGTGCCTGGAGTGTAGCATTTCAAGAGACCCAGTACTTC; j_gene: TRBJ2-5; d_gene: -; v_gene: TRBV30; abundance: -
CDR3aa: CATGDFTINYGYTF; CDR3nt: TGTGCCACAGGGGATTTTACCATAAACTATGGCTACACCTTC; j_gene: TRBJ1-2; d_gene: -; v_gene: TRBV6-6; abundance: once
CDR3aa: CASSRTGGKDEQYF; CDR3nt: TGTGCCAGCAGTCGGACAGGGGGCAAGGACGAGCAGTACTTC; j_gene: TRBJ2-7; d_gene: TRBD1; v_gene: TRBV28; abundance: -
CDR3aa: CASSQPPSGRPEQFF; CDR3nt: TGCGCCAGCAGCCAACCCCCTAGCGGCAGGCCTGAGCAGTTCTTC; j_gene: TRBJ2-1; d_gene: TRBD2; v_gene: TRBV4-1; abundance: -
CDR3aa: CASSSPTGTEAFF; CDR3nt: TGTGCCAGCAGTTCCCCCACGGGAACTGAAGCTTTCTTT; j_gene: TRBJ1-1; d_gene: -; v_gene: TRBV28; abundance: -
CDR3aa: CASSLAGGGDYGYTF; CDR3nt: TGTGCCAGCAGCCTCGCGGGAGGGGGCGACTATGGCTACACCTTC; j_gene: TRBJ1-2; d_gene: TRBD1; v_gene: TRBV7-9; abundance: -
CDR3aa: CAIRATGNTGELFF; CDR3nt: TGTGCCATCAGAGCGACAGGGAACACCGGGGAGCTGTTTTTT; j_gene: TRBJ2-2; d_gene: -; v_gene: TRBV10-3; abundance: -
CDR3aa: CASRSAGGSRETQYF; CDR3nt: TGTGCCAGCAGATCCGCGGGAGGGAGTCGTGAGACCCAGTACTTC; j_gene: TRBJ2-5; d_gene: TRBD2; v_gene: TRBV27; abundance: -
CDR3aa: CASSLVLPPETQYF; CDR3nt: TGTGCCAGCAGCTTAGTGCTACCTCCGGAGACCCAGTACTTC; j_gene: TRBJ2-5; d_gene: -; v_gene: TRBV7-8; abundance: -
CDR3aa: CASIGLRGTDTQYF; CDR3nt: TGTGCCAGCATCGGCCTCAGGGGCACAGATACGCAGTATTTT; j_gene: TRBJ2-3; d_gene: -; v_gene: TRBV27; abundance: -
CDR3aa: CASSRLAAGVSEQFF; CDR3nt: TGCGCCAGCAGCCGCCTGGCAGCGGGAGTTAGTGAGCAGTTCTTC; j_gene: TRBJ2-1; d_gene: TRBD2; v_gene: TRBV4-1; abundance: -
CDR3aa: CASSTTIMGADTQYF; CDR3nt: TGTGCCAGCTCAACCACCATCATGGGGGCAGATACGCAGTATTTT; j_gene: TRBJ2-3; d_gene: -; v_gene: TRBV18; abundance: -
CDR3aa: CASSRAGDANTGELFF; CDR3nt: TGTGCCAGCAGTAGGGCGGGAGACGCGAACACCGGGGAGCTGTTTTTT; j_gene: TRBJ2-2; d_gene: TRBD2; v_gene: TRBV2; abundance: -
CDR3aa: CASSPKLAGVEQYF; CDR3nt: TGTGCCAGCAGCCCTAAGCTAGCGGGAGTCGAGCAGTACTTC; j_gene: TRBJ2-7; d_gene: TRBD2; v_gene: TRBV11-1; abundance: once
CDR3aa: CASSQAGLQYGYTF; CDR3nt: TGCGCCAGCAGCCAAGCGGGGCTCCAGTATGGCTACACCTTC; j_gene: TRBJ1-2; d_gene: -; v_gene: TRBV4-1; abundance: once
CDR3aa: CASSLGFPSSYNEQFF; CDR3nt: TGTGCCAGCAGCTTGGGGTTCCCGAGCTCCTACAATGAGCAGTTCTTC; j_gene: TRBJ2-1; d_gene: -; v_gene: TRBV5-6; abundance: -
CDR3aa: CASSFRGASYEQYF; CDR3nt: TGTGCCAGCAGTTTTAGGGGGGCGTCCTACGAGCAGTACTTC; j_gene: TRBJ2-7; d_gene: -; v_gene: TRBV27; abundance: -
CDR3aa: CASSTGFLTRSGYGYTF; CDR3nt: TGTGCCAGCAGCACAGGGTTCTTGACTCGTTCGGGGTATGGCTACACCTTC; j_gene: TRBJ1-2; d_gene: -; v_gene: TRBV27; abundance: once
CDR3aa: CASSVEGSGSYEQYF; CDR3nt: TGTGCCAGCAGTGTTGAGGGTTCGGGCTCCTACGAGCAGTACTTC; j_gene: TRBJ2-7; d_gene: -; v_gene: TRBV2; abundance: -
CDR3aa: CASSLGPVRNTGELFF; CDR3nt: TGTGCCAGCAGCTTGGGCCCAGTCCGTAACACCGGGGAGCTGTTTTTT; j_gene: TRBJ2-2; d_gene: -; v_gene: TRBV11-3; abundance: few
CDR3aa: CASSLTGPYKQFF; CDR3nt: TGTGCCAGCAGCTTGACAGGGCCCTATAAGCAGTTCTTC; j_gene: TRBJ2-1; d_gene: -; v_gene: TRBV5-6; abundance: -
CDR3aa: CASSFQGSNTEAFF; CDR3nt: TGCGCCAGCAGCTTTCAGGGATCGAACACTGAAGCTTTCTTT; j_gene: TRBJ1-1; d_gene: -; v_gene: TRBV5-1; abundance: few
CDR3aa: CASRGLSYEQYF; CDR3nt: TGTGCCAGCCGGGGCTTGTCCTACGAGCAGTACTTC; j_gene: TRBJ2-7; d_gene: -; v_gene: TRBV6-5; abundance: -
CDR3aa: CASSLGTSDAYEQYF; CDR3nt: TGCGCCAGCAGCTTGGGGACTAGCGACGCCTACGAGCAGTACTTC; j_gene: TRBJ2-7; d_gene: TRBD2; v_gene: TRBV5-1; abundance: -
CDR3aa: CASRSGGISSYNEQFF; CDR3nt: TGTGCCAGCAGAAGCGGGGGAATTAGCTCCTACAATGAGCAGTTCTTC; j_gene: TRBJ2-1; d_gene: TRBD2; v_gene: TRBV5-4; abundance: -
CDR3aa: CASSSLSNTIYF; CDR3nt: TGTGCCAGCAGCTCTCTCTCAAACACCATATATTTT; j_gene: TRBJ1-3; d_gene: -; v_gene: TRBV7-9; abundance: -
CDR3aa: CSVRREKLFF; CDR3nt: TGCAGTGTTAGGCGGGAAAAACTGTTTTTT; j_gene: TRBJ1-4; d_gene: -; v_gene: TRBV20-1; abundance: -
CDR3aa: CASSLATGGTHNEQFF; CDR3nt: TGTGCCAGCAGCTTAGCCACTGGCGGGACTCACAATGAGCAGTTCTTC; j_gene: TRBJ2-1; d_gene: -; v_gene: TRBV7-9; abundance: -
CDR3aa: CASSIGLAGGMQYF; CDR3nt: TGCGCCAGCAGCATAGGACTAGCGGGAGGGATGCAGTATTTT; j_gene: TRBJ2-3; d_gene: TRBD2; v_gene: TRBV5-1; abundance: -